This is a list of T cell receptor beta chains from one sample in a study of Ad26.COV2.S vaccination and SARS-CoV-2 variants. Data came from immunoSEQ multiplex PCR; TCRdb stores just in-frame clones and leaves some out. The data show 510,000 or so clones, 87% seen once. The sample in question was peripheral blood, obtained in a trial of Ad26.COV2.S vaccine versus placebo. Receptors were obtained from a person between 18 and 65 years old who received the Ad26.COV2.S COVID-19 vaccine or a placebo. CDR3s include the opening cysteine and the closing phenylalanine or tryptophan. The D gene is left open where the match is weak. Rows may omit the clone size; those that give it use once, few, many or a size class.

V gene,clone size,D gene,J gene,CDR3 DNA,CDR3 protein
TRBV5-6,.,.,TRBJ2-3,TGTGCCAGCAGCTTGGGAGGGTTTCGAGGAGATACGCAGTATTTT,CASSLGGFRGDTQYF
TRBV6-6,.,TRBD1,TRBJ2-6,TGTGCCAGTGCAGGGGGCTCTGGGGCCAACGTCCTGACTTTC,CASAGGSGANVLTF
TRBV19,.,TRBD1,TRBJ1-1,TGTGCCAGTAGTATTACGGGCAGGGGGTTCACTGAAGCTTTCTTT,CASSITGRGFTEAFF
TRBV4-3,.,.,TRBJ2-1,TGCGCCAGCAGCCAAGAGGTTCTAGTTTACAATGAGCAGTTCTTC,CASSQEVLVYNEQFF
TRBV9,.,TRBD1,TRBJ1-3,TGTGCCAGCAGCCACAAATCGACAGGGGGAGAAAACACCATATATTTT,CASSHKSTGGENTIYF
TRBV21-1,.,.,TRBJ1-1,TGTGCCAGCAGCAAAGCCGACAAGGGGATGAACACTGAAGCTTTCTTT,CASSKADKGMNTEAFF
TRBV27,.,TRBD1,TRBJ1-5,TGTGCCAGCAGCCGAGGGACAGGCCGAAATCAGCCCCAGCATTTT,CASSRGTGRNQPQHF
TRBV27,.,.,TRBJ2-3,TGTGCCAGCAGTTTAAGGGGGGCCGGCACAGATACGCAGTATTTT,CASSLRGAGTDTQYF
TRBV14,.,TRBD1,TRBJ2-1,TGTGCCAGCTCCCGACCGACAGGGCGGAATGAGCAGTTCTTC,CASSRPTGRNEQFF
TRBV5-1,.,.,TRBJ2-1,TGCGCCAGCAGCGCGACCTCATCTAGGAATGAGCAGTTCTTC,CASSATSSRNEQFF
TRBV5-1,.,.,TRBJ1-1,TGCGCCAGCAAGGTCTGGGGGGCCTTAGCCACTGAAGCTTTCTTT,CASKVWGALATEAFF
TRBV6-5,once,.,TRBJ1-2,TGTGCCAGCAGCCCACCGCCGGGCTATGGCTACACCTTC,CASSPPPGYGYTF
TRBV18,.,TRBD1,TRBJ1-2,TGTGCCAGCTCACAGTCTCCGGGACAGGGTTTCTACACCTTC,CASSQSPGQGFYTF
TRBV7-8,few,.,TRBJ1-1,TGTGCCAGCAGCCCCGACAACACTGAAGCTTTCTTT,CASSPDNTEAFF
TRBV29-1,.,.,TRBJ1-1,TGCAGCGTAGCTCGGGGGCTCGGCACTGAAGCTTTCTTT,CSVARGLGTEAFF
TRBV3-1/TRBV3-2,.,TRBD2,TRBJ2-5,TGTGCCAGCAGCCTAGAACTACTAGCGGGAGGGGGGGAGACCCAGTACTTC,CASSLELLAGGGETQYF
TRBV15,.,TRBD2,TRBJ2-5,TGTGCCACCAGCGGAAGGGGACTACAAGAGACCCAGTACTTC,CATSGRGLQETQYF
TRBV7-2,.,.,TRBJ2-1,TGTGCCAGCAGCTTCCCCCAGCTCAATGAGCAGTTCTTC,CASSFPQLNEQFF
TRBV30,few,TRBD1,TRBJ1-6,TGTGCCTGGAGTCACCAGGGGGAACCCCTCCACTTT,CAWSHQGEPLHF
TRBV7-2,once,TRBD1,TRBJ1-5,TGTGCCAGCAGCTTGCGACAGGGCGGCCAGCCCCAGCATTTT,CASSLRQGGQPQHF
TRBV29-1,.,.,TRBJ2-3,TGCAGCGTTGATTCGGGTGCCACAGATACGCAGTATTTT,CSVDSGATDTQYF